This TCR beta chain comes out of a study of blood T cell repertoires in COVID-19. Sequencing was performed with immunoSEQ multiplex PCR; in TCRdb, only in-frame clones are kept and a portion is missing. The repertoire holds about 200,000 clones, with around 80% as singletons. CDR1 is KGHSH, CDR2 LQKENI, per germline. The CDR3 has 15 amino acids. Losses at the gene ends were 3 bases for V and 1 base for J; bases not matched to a gene: 2. The chain carries TRBV18 and TRBJ1-2; 10 bases are shared with TRBD1. Sequenced material: peripheral blood. The sequence was collected from a woman aged 45-65 years with acute or convalescent COVID-19. The CDR3: CASSPGQGSNYGYTF. CDR3 bases: TGTGCCAGCTCACCGGGACAGGGGAGTAACTATGGCTACACCTTC.